This T cell receptor beta chain was retrieved from a study of T cell responses to AZD1222 COVID-19 vaccine. Produced via immunoSEQ multiplex PCR; TCRdb's table is partial and in-frame only. The table includes 45,000 to 55,000 clones, approximately 86% detected once. Looked up from germline, CDR1 is SNHLY and CDR2 is FYNNEI. The CDR3 sequence is 14 residues long. V lost 8 bases, J lost 5 bases, and 11 bases stayed unmatched. This TCR was recovered from an adult who received the AZD1222 COVID-19 vaccine. The source material was peripheral blood, sampled 28 days after the second AZD1222 dose. This chain uses TRBV2 with TRBJ2-7; 8 nucleotides line up with TRBD1. CDR3 DNA: TGTGCCAGCGCAGGGGGCTCAACCGACCACGAGCAGTACTTC. Translation gives CASAGGSTDHEQYF.